This TCR beta chain was sequenced for a study of T cell responses to AZD1222 COVID-19 vaccine. Overall study results and limits: Across spike, vaccine-associated CD4 TCRs were found, dominant at 160-218 and 743-854. Among those given AZD1222, only five to seven were seropositive at baseline.

Worth noting for this clone: Its target is not known.

Assay used: immunoSEQ multiplex PCR; TCRdb lists only in-frame clones, some missing. Of some 99,000 clones listed, roughly 90% are singletons. In germline, CDR1 is SEHNR, CDR2 FQNEAQ (reference sequence). The CDR3 runs 15 residues. Trimming took 4 bases from V and 3 from J; bases not matched to a gene: 3. This specimen was peripheral blood, taken on day 0 of AZD1222 vaccination. The chain uses TRBV7-9 and TRBJ1-4, with TRBD1 identical over 9 bases. The sequence was collected from an adult in good health. CDR3 protein: CASSSQGAANEKLFF. CDR3 nucleotides: TGTGCCAGCAGCTCACAGGGGGCGGCTAATGAAAAACTGTTTTTT.